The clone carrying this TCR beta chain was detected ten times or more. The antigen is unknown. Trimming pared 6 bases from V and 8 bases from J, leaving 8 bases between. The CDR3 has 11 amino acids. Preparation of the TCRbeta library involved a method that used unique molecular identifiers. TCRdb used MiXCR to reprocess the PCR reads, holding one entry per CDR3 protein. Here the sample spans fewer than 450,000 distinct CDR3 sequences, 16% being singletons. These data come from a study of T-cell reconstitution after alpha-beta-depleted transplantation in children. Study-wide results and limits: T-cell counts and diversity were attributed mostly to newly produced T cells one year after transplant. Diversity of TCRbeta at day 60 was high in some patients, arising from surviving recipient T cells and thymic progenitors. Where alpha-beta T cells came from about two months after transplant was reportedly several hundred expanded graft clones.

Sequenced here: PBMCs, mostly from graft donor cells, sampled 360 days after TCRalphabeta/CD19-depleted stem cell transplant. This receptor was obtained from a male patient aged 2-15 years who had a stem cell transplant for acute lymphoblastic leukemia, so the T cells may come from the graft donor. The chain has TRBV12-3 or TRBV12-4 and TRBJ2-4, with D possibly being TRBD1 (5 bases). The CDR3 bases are TGTGCCAGCAGACAGGATCACATTCAGTACTTC. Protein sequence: CASRQDHIQYF.